This is a list of T cell receptor beta chains from one sample in a study of CD8 T cells in ankylosing spondylitis. TCRdb processed the 5' RACE reads anew with MiXCR; each CDR3 protein has one entry. The sample holds 800,000 to 900,000 distinct CDR3 sequences; 12% are singletons and the top ten take roughly 0.51%. The sample taken for sequencing was blood, either unsorted or a sorted T cell fraction (not recorded which). These TCRs come from a male donor with ankylosing spondylitis. CDR3s leave out the opening cysteine and the closing phenylalanine or tryptophan. A D gene is named only where the DNA matches it firmly.

CDR3 length	V gene	D gene	CDR3 protein
14	TRBV7-3	TRBD1	ASSTSGTGNTGELF
12	TRBV6-5	NA	ASSYGRGRPRAF
13	TRBV20-1	TRBD2	SAVEPGLAYNEQF
14	TRBV12-3/TRBV12-4	NA	ASSIRDGSYNSPLH
14	TRBV5-1	NA	ASSLFGLATTGELF
13	TRBV4-2	TRBD1	ASSLTPGQFNEQF
13	TRBV7-2	TRBD2	ASSFLAGGSGELF
12	TRBV6-1	NA	ATRGIWGSSEQY
11	TRBV20-1	NA	SAPDTGRGEAF
10	TRBV7-2	NA	ASSLVVETQY
16	TRBV5-1	TRBD2	ASSSWGLAGDSYNEQF
13	TRBV12-3/TRBV12-4	NA	ASTPGRPGNQPQH
17	TRBV7-6	TRBD2	ASSLGLAGLEGYGYEQY
11	TRBV20-1	NA	SASMADDSPLH
14	TRBV6-1	TRBD2	ASSTVAGGYTYEQY
13	TRBV20-1	NA	SATDGLRYNSPLH
12	TRBV18	TRBD1	ASSPRQGADGYT
11	TRBV4-3	NA	ASSDAGRYEQY
13	TRBV20-1	TRBD2	SATSGRGIDNEQF
13	TRBV5-4	TRBD2	ASSYGLATYNEQF
13	TRBV5-1	TRBD1	ASSKDRRYDTEAF
11	TRBV20-1	NA	SARDGRKNTIY
12	TRBV6-2/TRBV6-3	NA	ASRERGSNQPQH
12	TRBV5-1	TRBD1	ASSPTGDRETQY
16	TRBV5-1	NA	ASSLAGDTISGANVLT
12	TRBV27	NA	ASSLLDGRDEAF
13	TRBV15	NA	ATSRTGGAGNTIY
9	TRBV20-1	NA	SARNREKLF
15	TRBV11-1	NA	ASSFEPWTDSQETQY
14	TRBV7-9	NA	ASIKGAGGTNTEAF
11	TRBV12-3/TRBV12-4	NA	ASSFSGLETQY
13	TRBV20-1	TRBD2	SARERTSGRPEQF
12	TRBV7-2	TRBD1	ASSLAGQIITQY
13	TRBV29-1	NA	SVEDRSSAPDTQY
14	TRBV18	NA	ASSPPNPVGSYEQY
13	TRBV6-5	TRBD1	ASSFGQGSNYEQY
13	TRBV10-3	NA	AISESGANTGELF